The present entry profiles one TCR beta chain with its context. Antigen specificity is unknown. Method: immunoSEQ multiplex PCR; TCRdb's copy keeps in-frame clones and lacks some. Of 150,000 to 200,000 clones listed, 90% to 95% are singletons. This entry belongs to a study of T cell responses to AZD1222 COVID-19 vaccine. Study conclusions and caveats: Rises in breadth and depth of Spike-specific TCRs came after two AZD1222 doses.

The germline CDR1 and CDR2 sequences are MNHEY and SVGEGT. The CDR3 runs to 14 residues. V shed 5 bases, J shed 4 bases, and the junction held 5 bases outside the gene matches. Researchers grouped second doses given at about 4 or about 12 weeks into one pool. The chain combines TRBV6-2 or TRBV6-3 with TRBJ2-1; 7 positions match TRBD1. The origin of this receptor is an adult who received the AZD1222 COVID-19 vaccine. The material was peripheral blood, obtained 28 days after the second AZD1222 dose. The CDR3 reads CASSQGQLYNEQFF. The CDR3 DNA sequence: TGTGCCAGCAGTCAGGGACAGCTTTACAATGAGCAGTTCTTC.